This entry describes one T cell receptor beta chain. Its matching antigen is unknown. In the same sample, other DNA sequences code for this CDR3. TCRdb's table, derived via immunoSEQ multiplex PCR, lists solely in-frame clones and lacks some. The sample lists 2 million to 3 million clones; approximately 93% were seen once. This CDR3 is built from 14 residues. Trimming removed 5 bases at V and 4 bases at J, with 12 bases between. Germline loops: CDR1 MDHEN, CDR2 SYDVKM. These data originate in a study of shared clonotypes between healthy human individuals. In the study overall: Donor composition was a couple of women and three men, aged 18 to 49. Study results and caveats: With several donors compared, 5% to 5.5% of naive CD4 clonotypes were shared.

This receptor was obtained from a man between 18 and 35 years old in good health. Some clones in this sample may be carry-over from other donors' samples. This chain links TRBV28 with TRBJ2-1; tentative D call: TRBD2 (6 bases). The sequenced material came from naive CD4+ T cells from PBMCs. Subset: CD45RA+ positively selected. Here the CDR3 reads CASSPPGLYNEQFF. DNA for the CDR3: TGTGCCAGCAGTCCCCCGGGACTTTACAATGAGCAGTTCTTC.